A single sample is the source of the 27 T cell receptor beta chains below, sequenced in a study of regulatory T cells in long-lasting Graves disease. The time point denotes: newly diagnosed GD, antithyroid drugs for less than 3 months. RNA from PBMCs was the source of the TCR library. Assembly of TCR beta libraries relied on iRepertoire HTBI primers together with Arm-PCR of CDR3 regions. A single record per CDR3 protein comes from TCRdb applying MiXCR to the multiplex PCR reads. This repertoire shows 550,000 to 700,000 distinct CDR3 sequences, about 15% found once; its top ten account for approximately 12%. Separately, the same data were catalogued under a study of T cells in Graves' hyperthyroidism and ophthalmopathy.

Source: peripheral blood mononuclear cells (PBMCs), taken at new diagnosis, from a patient treated with antithyroid drugs. These receptors all stem from a man between 18 and 35 years old with Graves disease.

This clonotype was detected ten times or more. This sequence joins TRBV7-9 and TRBJ2-7; 12 positions agree with TRBD2. This CDR3 has 16 residues. V shed 5 bases and J 2 bases; nucleotides not matched to a gene: 7. Germline CDR1 and CDR2: SEHNR and FQNEAQ (reference sequence). CDR3 region: CASSRGLAGQTYEQYF. In DNA, the CDR3 is TGTGCCAGCAGCCGTGGACTAGCGGGACAGACCTACGAGCAGTACTTC.

The chain uses TRBV19 and TRBJ1-5, with 7 bases identical to TRBD1. Germline CDR1 and CDR2: LNHDA and SQIVND (reference sequence). The V segment lost 7 bases and the J segment 2 bases; nucleotides outside the gene matches: 8. The CDR3 spans 15 residues. Here the CDR3 reads CASMKGGSGNQPQHF. In DNA form, the CDR3 reads TGTGCCAGTATGAAAGGGGGCTCCGGCAATCAGCCCCAGCATTTT.

This clonotype was observed many times. J is TRBJ2-1 and V is TRBV28; 11 positions agree with TRBD2. Losses at the gene ends were 5 bases for V and 9 bases for J; bases not matched to a gene: 9. The germline gives CDR1 MDHEN, CDR2 SYDVKM. The CDR3 spans 15 residues. CDR3 sequence reads: CASSPITSGSSEQFF. CDR3 DNA sequence: TGTGCCAGCAGTCCAATTACTAGCGGGAGCTCTGAGCAGTTCTTC.

The chain couples TRBV4-2 to TRBJ2-1; D is perhaps TRBD1 (5 bases). CDR3 length equals 16 residues. V dropped 0 bases and J dropped 7 bases, with 16 bases sitting between them. CDR1 and CDR2 (germline): LGHNA, YNFKEQ. CDR3 DNA sequence: TGTGCCAGCAGCCAAGATCTAGGGGCTAACGGGAATGAGCAGTTCTTC. Amino acids: CASSQDLGANGNEQFF.

This clonotype was detected ten times or more. V is TRBV3-1 and J is TRBJ1-4; D call uncertain. V lost 4 bases, J lost 4 bases, and 10 bases lay in between. CDR3 size: 14 residues. Germline V gene data show CDR1 as LGHDT and CDR2 as YNNKEL (reference sequence). The CDR3 region is CASSLSLGNEKLFF. CDR3 DNA sequence: TGTGCCAGCAGCCTCTCACTGGGTAATGAAAAACTGTTTTTT.

The rearrangement joins TRBV20-1 to TRBJ1-2; 7 bases align to TRBD1. V lost 2 bases and J lost 1; bases outside the gene matches: 7. This CDR3 is 15 amino acids long. Per germline, CDR1 DFQATT and CDR2 SNEGSKA (reference sequence). CDR3 amino acids: CSARSRQGHNYGYTF. The CDR3 nucleotides are TGCAGTGCTAGATCTCGACAGGGCCATAACTATGGCTACACCTTC.

The gene calls are TRBV7-9 and TRBJ1-1; 7 positions match TRBD1. The CDR3 runs to 13 residues. V shed 4 bases, J shed 11 bases, and the junction held 10 bases outside the gene matches. CDR1 is SEHNR and CDR2 is FQNEAQ in the germline V gene (reference sequence). The CDR3 loop reads CASSWATGEGAFF. CDR3 nucleotides: TGTGCCAGCAGCTGGGCTACAGGGGAAGGGGCTTTCTTT.

This clonotype was seen at least ten times. The chain has TRBV27 and TRBJ2-7, with a tentative D call TRBD2 (6 bases). This CDR3 comprises 14 residues. Between the trimmed V and J ends, which lost 6 bases and 6 bases, there was a span of 18 bases. Germline lookup yields CDR1 MNHEY and CDR2 SMNVEV (reference sequence). The CDR3 loop is CASSPPQRESEQYF. The DNA for the CDR3 is TGTGCCAGCAGCCCCCCCCAACGGGAGTCCGAGCAGTACTTC.

At least ten counts were recorded for this clonotype. The chain couples TRBV5-1 to TRBJ1-6, with D maybe TRBD1 (5 bases). The V end lost 0 bases, the J end lost 7 bases, and 11 bases lay between the germline ends. The CDR3 extends over 15 amino acids. Per germline, CDR1 SGHRS and CDR2 YFSETQ. The CDR3 nucleotides read TGCGCCAGCAGCTTGGGAAGAGGGGCGAATTCACCCCTCCACTTT. This codes for CASSLGRGANSPLHF.

The chain employs TRBV28 and TRBJ2-1; no clear D gene. The V end was cut by 5 bases, the J end by 4 bases, with 15 bases between. CDR3 length: 15 amino acids. Germline loops: CDR1 MDHEN, CDR2 SYDVKM. The CDR3 DNA is TGTGCCAGCAGTCCAGTCCCGGACCGATACAATGAGCAGTTCTTC. Its protein product is CASSPVPDRYNEQFF.

This sequence joins TRBV5-1 and TRBJ2-7; 11 bases match TRBD1. The CDR3 consists of 16 residues. V gave up 1 base and J gave up 7 bases; unmatched junction bases: 10. Germline lookup yields CDR1 SGHRS and CDR2 YFSETQ. The CDR3 DNA sequence: TGCGCCAGCAGCTTGAGGGGGACAGGGGGGACGAGGGAGCAGTACTTC. Translation: CASSLRGTGGTREQYF. Full variable domain (outside the CDR3, taken from reference TRBV5-1 and TRBJ2-7): KAGVTQTPRYLIKTRGQQVTLSCSPISGHRSVSWYQQTPGQGLQFLFEYFSETQRNKGNFPGRFSGRQFSNSRSEMNVSTLELGDSALYLCASSLRGTGGTREQYFGPGTRLTVT.

This sequence joins TRBV16 and TRBJ2-5; D gene ambiguous. The CDR3 loop spans 12 amino acids. The germline V and J ends were trimmed by 0 bases and 8 bases, with 7 bases remaining between them. In germline, CDR1 is KGHSY, CDR2 FQNENV. CDR3 amino acids: CASSQSSETQYF. CDR3 nucleotides: TGTGCCAGCAGCCAATCCTCTGAAACCCAGTACTTC.

This clonotype was seen at least ten times. In nucleotides, the CDR3 is TGCAGTGCTAGAGATAGTTGGCAGGGTTGGGGCAATGAGCAGTTCTTC. This encodes CSARDSWQGWGNEQFF. This chain joins TRBV20-1 and TRBJ2-1; possible D gene TRBD1, 5 bases. The V and J ends lost 0 bases and 6 bases respectively, with 18 bases between them. The CDR3 is made up of 16 amino acids. Germline CDR1 and CDR2: DFQATT and SNEGSKA (reference sequence).

There are a few counts of this clonotype. CDR3 in amino acids: CASSQHTGDLWDTGELFF. Here the CDR3 DNA reads TGTGCCAGCAGCCAACACACAGGGGATCTGTGGGACACCGGGGAGCTGTTTTTT. The chain recombines TRBV14 with TRBJ2-2, with 7 bases aligning to TRBD1. CDR1 SGHDN and CDR2 FVKESK come from the germline V gene. J gave up 3 bases and V 2 bases, and 12 bases lay outside the gene matches. The CDR3 is made up of 18 amino acids.

This clonotype has a count of ten or more. The rearrangement joins TRBV3-1 to TRBJ2-3, with D maybe TRBD2 (5 bases). The V end was cut by 5 bases, the J end by 2 bases, with 11 bases between. The CDR3 has 14 amino acids. Germline CDR1 reads LGHDT; CDR2 reads YNNKEL (reference sequence). The chain's CDR3 is CASSTGSSTDTQYF. The DNA of the CDR3 is TGTGCCAGCAGCACGGGATCCTCCACAGATACGCAGTATTTT.

This clonotype was seen more than once but under ten times. The CDR3 nucleotides are TGCAGCGTTGCCCTAGCGGGAGGGCCTTCTTATAGCACAGATACGCAGTATTTT. Its translation: CSVALAGGPSYSTDTQYF. V and J are TRBV29-1 and TRBJ2-3; 12 bases align to TRBD2. This CDR3 region has 18 residues. Germline V gene data show CDR1 as SQVTM and CDR2 as ANQGSEA. V lost 4 bases to trimming and J lost 0 bases; unmatched junction nucleotides: 11.

The J gene is TRBJ1-4, the V gene TRBV10-3; a possible D gene is TRBD1 (5 bases). Trimming shortened V by 5 bases and J by 5 bases, and 18 bases separated the two germline ends. There are 16 residues in the CDR3. The germline V gene has CDR1 ENHRY and CDR2 SYGVKD. The CDR3 DNA follows: TGTGCCATCAGTTCAGGAGGGTCAGAGGGGAATGAAAAACTGTTTTTT. It yields the protein CAISSGGSEGNEKLFF.

This clonotype was counted between two and nine times. In DNA, the CDR3 is TGTGCCAGTAAAGAGGGTACGGCGGGAGGGCCTGGCGAGCAGTACTTC. It specifies CASKEGTAGGPGEQYF. J is TRBJ2-7 and V is TRBV6-1; 9 nucleotides match TRBD2. The V gene's germline CDR1 is MNHNS and CDR2 SASEGT. V trimming: 9 bases; J trimming: 6 bases; junction bases outside the gene matches: 18. The CDR3 covers 16 residues.

This clonotype was counted ten times or more. J is TRBJ1-1 and V is TRBV29-1; D unclear. Trimming took off 5 bases at V and 4 bases at J, with 14 bases between the two ends. The CDR3 runs to 13 residues. CDR1 and CDR2 from the germline V gene are SQVTM and ANQGSEA. The CDR3 protein is CSVRVSAVTEAFF. The CDR3 DNA reads as TGCAGCGTTAGGGTTTCCGCTGTCACTGAAGCTTTCTTT. Drawing the rest from reference TRBV29-1 and TRBJ1-1, the complete variable domain is SAVISQKPSRDICQRGTSLTIQCQVDSQVTMMFWYRQQPGQSLTLIATANQGSEATYESGFVIDKFPISRPNLTFSTLTVSNMSPEDSSIYLCSVRVSAVTEAFFGQGTRLTVV.

This clonotype was seen at least ten times. The chain carries TRBV27 and TRBJ2-7; TRBD2 agrees at 7 bases. Germline assignment: CDR1 MNHEY and CDR2 SMNVEV (reference sequence). This CDR3 region has 15 residues. The V segment lost 8 bases and the J segment 4 bases; nucleotides outside the gene matches: 14. CDR3 DNA: TGTGCCAGCGGGACCTTTCTAGCGGACTCTTACGAGCAGTACTTC. This encodes CASGTFLADSYEQYF.

This chain joins TRBV20-1 and TRBJ2-3; D is ambiguous. V lost 5 bases and J 0 bases, leaving 12 bases between the germline ends. Germline V gives CDR1 DFQATT, CDR2 SNEGSKA (reference sequence). This CDR3 comprises 14 residues. CDR3 sequence (DNA): TGCAGTGCTGTAGAACGGTCTAGCACAGATACGCAGTATTTT. It codes for CSAVERSSTDTQYF.

This clonotype occurred many times. The V and J genes are TRBV28 and TRBJ1-5, with D maybe TRBD1 (5 bases). Germline V gives CDR1 MDHEN, CDR2 SYDVKM. With 6 bases removed from V and 0 bases from J, the gap between germline ends came to 9 bases. The CDR3 runs 14 residues. CDR3 sequence: CASSQGGSNQPQHF. In DNA, the CDR3 is TGTGCCAGCAGCCAGGGAGGTAGCAATCAGCCCCAGCATTTT.

The chain uses TRBV9 and TRBJ1-1; D is undetermined. The CDR3 sequence is 15 residues long. The V gene lost 0 bases and the J gene lost 0 bases, with 9 bases spanning the gap. Germline assignment: CDR1 SGDLS and CDR2 YYNGEE. The DNA for the CDR3 is TGTGCCAGCAGCGTAGCAGCACAGATGAACACTGAAGCTTTCTTT. It encodes CASSVAAQMNTEAFF.

The chain recombines TRBV20-1 with TRBJ2-6; 7 nucleotides line up with TRBD1. There are 15 residues in the CDR3. The germline V gene has CDR1 DFQATT and CDR2 SNEGSKA (reference sequence). With V trimmed by 5 bases and J by 4 bases, 8 bases remained unmatched. The CDR3 sequence is CSAGGQSFGANVLTF. CDR3 in DNA: TGCAGTGCTGGGGGACAGTCATTCGGGGCCAACGTCCTGACTTTC.

In its sample, this clonotype was seen many times. The genes are TRBV5-1 and TRBJ2-1; D possibly corresponds to TRBD2 (5 bases). CDR3 length equals 16 residues. The V and J ends lost 4 bases and 6 bases respectively, with 20 bases between them. Germline assignment: CDR1 SGHRS and CDR2 YFSETQ. As DNA, the CDR3 is TGCGCCAGCAGCGTATCACTAGATTCGTTCGGCAATGAGCAGTTCTTC. This sequence encodes CASSVSLDSFGNEQFF.

This clonotype was recorded a few times. The V call is TRBV6-1, the J call TRBJ2-5; D could derive from TRBD1 or TRBD2 (5 bases each). This CDR3 has 13 residues. V was clipped by 6 bases and J by 7 bases, with 15 bases between them. Per germline, CDR1 MNHNS and CDR2 SASEGT. The CDR3 reads CASSPGTAWTQYF. CDR3 coding DNA: TGTGCCAGCAGCCCCGGGACCGCCTGGACCCAGTACTTC.

V and J are TRBV5-1 and TRBJ2-2, with 7 bases fitting TRBD2. The CDR3 is 15 residues long. Germline V gene sequence: CDR1 SGHRS, CDR2 YFSETQ. With V trimmed by 2 bases and J by 0 bases, 1 base remained unmatched. The DNA of the CDR3 is TGCGCCAGCAGCTTCGGGACTACGAACACCGGGGAGCTGTTTTTT. Protein product: CASSFGTTNTGELFF.